This T cell receptor (beta chain) came from a study of identical twins. One entry per CDR3 protein, called by TCRdb with MiXCR from the 5' RACE reads. The sample has about 160,000 distinct CDR3 sequences; 3% to 4.5% are singletons. Study-level findings and limits: Out-of-frame sharing of TCR alpha in monozygotic twins was underestimated by models. Twin-shared out-of-frame alpha sequences were enriched for low generation probability.

This clonotype showed up many times. The antigen is unknown. The V and J ends lost 3 bases and 9 bases respectively, with 12 bases between them. The CDR3 covers 14 residues. This TCR was recovered from a young man in good health. Sequenced sample: memory T cells sorted from blood. The rearrangement joins TRBV12-3 or TRBV12-4 to TRBJ1-6; D is possibly TRBD1 (5 bases). This chain's CDR3 is CASSFPGLSSPLHF. CDR3 bases: TGTGCCAGCAGTTTCCCAGGGCTAAGTTCACCCCTCCACTTT.